These 19 T cell receptor beta chains originate from one sample sequenced in a study of blood T cell repertoires in COVID-19. TCRdb's table, derived via immunoSEQ multiplex PCR, lists solely in-frame clones and lacks some. The sample gives more than 300,000 clones, about 90% of which show up once; 5% to 7% is in the top ten. Material for sequencing was peripheral blood. Source of these receptors: a man aged 18 to 29 who had recovered from COVID-19.

This chain joins TRBV19 and TRBJ1-4; the D gene is possibly TRBD1 (6 bases). The CDR3 is 14 amino acids. Germline CDR1 is LNHDA and CDR2 is SQIVND (reference sequence). V was pared by 6 bases and J by 0 bases, with 8 bases between. DNA for the CDR3: TGTGCCAGTAGGGACAGTTCAACTAATGAAAAACTGTTTTTT. Protein sequence: CASRDSSTNEKLFF.

The chain links TRBV5-4 to TRBJ2-7; TRBD1 might be the D (5 bases). The CDR3 consists of 14 residues. Germline V CDR1 and CDR2: SGHNT, YYREEE (reference sequence). Trimming cost V 3 bases and J 3 bases, with 13 bases left between them. The CDR3 bases are TGTGCCAGCAGCTCTCAGGGAACAGACTACGAGCAGTACTTC. Translation gives CASSSQGTDYEQYF. The variable domain in full, with the rest retrieved from reference TRBV5-4 and TRBJ2-7, is ETGVTQSPTHLIKTRGQQVTLRCSSQSGHNTVSWYQQALGQGPQFIFQYYREEENGRGNFPPRFSGLQFPNYSSELNVNALELDDSALYLCASSSQGTDYEQYFGPGTRLTVT.

The rearrangement uses TRBV19 and TRBJ2-1; 16 positions agree with TRBD2. In germline, CDR1 is LNHDA, CDR2 SQIVND (reference sequence). The CDR3 extends over 20 amino acids. Trimming removed 4 bases from V and 0 bases from J; junction bases left unmatched: 9. CDR3 nucleotides: TGTGCCAGTAGTACCTCGGGACTAGCGGGAGGGTACACCTCCTACAATGAGCAGTTCTTC. It yields the protein CASSTSGLAGGYTSYNEQFF. The full variable domain, completed using reference TRBV19 and TRBJ2-1, is DGGITQSPKYLFRKEGQNVTLSCEQNLNHDAMYWYRQDPGQGLRLIYYSQIVNDFQKGDIAEGYSVSREKKESFPLTVTSAQKNPTAFYLCASSTSGLAGGYTSYNEQFFGPGTRLTVL.

The chain is built from TRBV11-2 and TRBJ2-7, with unresolved D. This CDR3 is built from 12 residues. Germline loops: CDR1 SGHAT, CDR2 FQNNGV. Trimming took 0 bases from V and 6 from J, leaving 6 bases between them. The CDR3 loop is CASSLDMSEQYF. The CDR3 DNA is TGTGCCAGCAGCTTAGATATGAGCGAGCAGTACTTC. Full variable domain (rest looked up from reference TRBV11-2 and TRBJ2-7): EAGVAQSPRYKIIEKRQSVAFWCNPISGHATLYWYQQILGQGPKLLIQFQNNGVVDDSQLPKDRFSAERLKGVDSTLKIQPAKLEDSAVYLCASSLDMSEQYFGPGTRLTVT.

The rearrangement links TRBV12-3 or TRBV12-4 to TRBJ1-1; D unclear. This CDR3 is 13 amino acids long. Deletions cut 4 bases from V and 1 base from J, with 7 bases between. The CDR3 is CASSYMWNTEAFF. CDR3 DNA: TGTGCCAGCAGTTACATGTGGAACACTGAAGCTTTCTTT.

V and J are TRBV12-3 or TRBV12-4 and TRBJ2-5, with TRBD1 as a possible D gene (6 bases). This CDR3 is 12 amino acids long. V was pared by 6 bases and J by 7 bases, with 12 bases between. CDR3 protein: CASSPDRTTQYF. For the CDR3, the DNA is TGTGCCAGCAGCCCGGACAGAACGACCCAGTACTTC.

The chain couples TRBV7-8 to TRBJ2-7, with D perhaps matching TRBD1 (6 bases). The V gene's germline CDR1 is SGHVS and CDR2 FQNEAQ. The CDR3 length is 12 residues. Trimming removed 5 bases from V and 6 bases from J, with 11 bases in between. CDR3 sequence reads: CASSQTGFEQYF. CDR3 in DNA: TGTGCCAGCAGCCAAACAGGGTTCGAGCAGTACTTC.

This sequence joins TRBV4-3 and TRBJ2-1; D not certain. There are 14 residues in the CDR3. Germline lookup yields CDR1 LGHNA and CDR2 YSLEER. With 0 bases removed from V and 7 bases from J, the gap between germline ends came to 10 bases. In DNA, the CDR3 is TGCGCCAGCAGCCAAGAGTTCGGGTATAATGAGCAGTTCTTC. This encodes CASSQEFGYNEQFF.

The chain is built from TRBV10-3 and TRBJ2-5; 7 nucleotides line up with TRBD2. The CDR3 has 12 amino acids. Germline assignment: CDR1 ENHRY and CDR2 SYGVKD. The J segment lost 2 bases and the V segment lost 8 bases, leaving 2 bases of the junction unmatched. The CDR3 sequence: CAIGTKQETQYF. The DNA for the CDR3 is TGTGCCATCGGGACTAAACAAGAGACCCAGTACTTC.

V and J are TRBV9 and TRBJ1-1; 8 nucleotides agree with TRBD1. CDR1 and CDR2 (germline): SGDLS, YYNGEE. J lost 1 base, V lost 3 bases, and 2 bases had no gene match. The CDR3 extends over 14 amino acids. The CDR3 protein is CASSAQGGNTEAFF. The CDR3 region has the DNA TGTGCCAGCAGCGCACAGGGGGGGAACACTGAAGCTTTCTTT.

In DNA, the CDR3 is TGCGCCAGCAGCCGCCGGGACAGGGGTCGATATGCTGATAATTCACCCCTCCACTTT. It specifies CASSRRDRGRYADNSPLHF. V is TRBV4-1 and J is TRBJ1-6; 10 bases are a match to TRBD1. The V gene end was trimmed by 4 bases and the J gene end by 5 bases; junction bases not matched to a gene: 14. Germline CDR1 is MGHRA and CDR2 is YSYEKL. The CDR3 runs 19 residues.

The V call is TRBV12-3 or TRBV12-4, the J call TRBJ2-7; TRBD2 agrees at 7 bases. The ends lost 6 bases at V and 6 bases at J; junction bases unmatched: 8. The CDR3 loop spans 13 amino acids. CDR3 region: CASSPGRFGEQYF. CDR3 coding DNA: TGTGCCAGCAGCCCCGGGAGGTTCGGCGAGCAGTACTTC.

The CDR3 DNA reads TGTGCCAGCTCACCACCGGCAGGGGAAAACTATGGCTACACCTTC. Its protein product is CASSPPAGENYGYTF. The gene calls are TRBV18 and TRBJ1-2; tentative D call: TRBD1 (6 bases). Trimming took off 0 bases at V and 2 bases at J, with 10 bases between the two ends. Germline V gene data show CDR1 as KGHSH and CDR2 as LQKENI. The CDR3 is 15 amino acids.

This chain uses TRBV3-1 (or the pseudogene TRBV3-2) with TRBJ1-4, with 7 bases fitting TRBD1. The CDR3 extends over 18 amino acids. The ends lost 1 base at V and 0 bases at J; junction bases unmatched: 8. In germline, CDR1 is LGHDT, CDR2 YNNKEL (reference sequence). The CDR3 is CASSQGRDSIATNEKLFF. In nucleotides, the CDR3 is TGTGCCAGCAGCCAAGGGAGGGACAGTATTGCAACTAATGAAAAACTGTTTTTT.

This chain uses TRBV18 with TRBJ1-3, with 10 bases fitting TRBD1. CDR3 length: 17 amino acids. Germline assignment: CDR1 KGHSH and CDR2 LQKENI. With V trimmed by 3 bases and J by 3 bases, 8 bases remained unmatched. The CDR3 bases are TGTGCCAGCTCACCTATGAGACAGGGGGCTGGTGGAAACACCATATATTTT. This codes for CASSPMRQGAGGNTIYF. Combining the CDR3 with reference TRBV18 and TRBJ1-3 gives the whole variable domain NAGVMQNPRHLVRRRGQEARLRCSPMKGHSHVYWYRQLPEEGLKFMVYLQKENIIDESGMPKERFSAEFPKEGPSILRIQQVVRGDSAAYFCASSPMRQGAGGNTIYFGEGSWLTVV.

The chain has TRBV6-5 and TRBJ2-7, with 9 bases fitting TRBD1. This CDR3 is 13 amino acids long. J lost 2 bases, V lost 8 bases, and 4 bases had no gene match. Germline V gene sequence: CDR1 MNHEY, CDR2 SVGAGI. CDR3 in amino acids: CASQRQGAYEQYF. Here the CDR3 DNA reads TGTGCCAGCCAAAGACAGGGGGCCTACGAGCAGTACTTC.

This clone has a single count. The gene calls are TRBV27 and TRBJ2-1; D is ambiguous. There are 13 residues in the CDR3. Per germline, CDR1 MNHEY and CDR2 SMNVEV (reference sequence). V lost 2 bases and J lost 4, with 6 bases in between. CDR3 protein: CASSLGLYNEQFF. DNA of the CDR3: TGTGCCAGCAGTTTAGGGCTATACAATGAGCAGTTCTTC.

The chain is built from TRBV5-1 and TRBJ1-4; a weak D match, TRBD1 (6 bases). In germline, CDR1 is SGHRS, CDR2 YFSETQ. The CDR3 contains 15 residues. Trimming shortened V by 0 bases and J by 5 bases, and 11 bases separated the two germline ends. In DNA form, the CDR3 reads TGCGCCAGCAGCTTGGACACAGGGACAAATGAAAAACTGTTTTTT. It encodes CASSLDTGTNEKLFF.

The chain links TRBV6-1 to TRBJ2-2; 8 bases map to TRBD1. Losses at the gene ends were 3 bases for V and 7 bases for J; bases not matched to a gene: 4. CDR3 length: 14 amino acids. The germline V gene encodes CDR1 MNHNS and CDR2 SASEGT. CDR3 nucleotides: TGTGCCAGCAGTGAGGACAGGGCTATCGGGGAGCTGTTTTTT. Its protein is CASSEDRAIGELFF.